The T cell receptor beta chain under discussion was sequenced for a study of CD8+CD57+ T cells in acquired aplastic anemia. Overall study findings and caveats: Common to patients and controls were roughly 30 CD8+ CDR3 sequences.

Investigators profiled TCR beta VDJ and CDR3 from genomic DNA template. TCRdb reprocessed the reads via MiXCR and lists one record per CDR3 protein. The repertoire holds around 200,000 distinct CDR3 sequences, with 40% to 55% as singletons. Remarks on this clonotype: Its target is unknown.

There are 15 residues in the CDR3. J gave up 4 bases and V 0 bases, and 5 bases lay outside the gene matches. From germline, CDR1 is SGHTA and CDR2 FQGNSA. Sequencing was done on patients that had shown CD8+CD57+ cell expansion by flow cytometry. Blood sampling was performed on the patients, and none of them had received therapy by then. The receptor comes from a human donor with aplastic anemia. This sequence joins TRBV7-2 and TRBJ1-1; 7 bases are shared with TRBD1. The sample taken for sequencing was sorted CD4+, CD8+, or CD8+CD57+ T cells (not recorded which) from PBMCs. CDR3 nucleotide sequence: TGTGCCAGCAGCTTAGCAGGGGGCGGCGGCACTGAAGCTTTCTTT. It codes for CASSLAGGGGTEAFF.